This T cell receptor (beta chain) was profiled in a study of OX40 agonist ivuxolimab in advanced cancers. Study details: Subjects had a mean age of around 63 years, with a range of roughly 23 to 80; roughly 80% were male. Whole-study findings and limits: Clonal expansion was among the lowest in partial responders at 0.1-3.0 mg/kg, especially CD8+. Blood T cells, both CD4+ and CD8+, expanded clonally by week 6 at 0.1 to 3.0 mg/kg.

With baseline, cycle 4 day 1, and cycle 7 day 1 as timepoints, blood was sampled. The table came from immunoSEQ multiplex PCR; TCRdb's copy has only in-frame clones and leaves some out. The sample contains 99,000 or so clones, more than 95% of which appear only once. A note on this clone: Its antigen is undetermined.

CDR1 and CDR2 from the germline V gene are MDHEN and SYDVKM. The CDR3 is made up of 17 amino acids. The V and J ends lost 6 bases and 7 bases, in that order; junction bases with no gene match: 12. The V and J genes are TRBV28 and TRBJ1-4; 12 positions match TRBD1. The sequenced sample was CD4+ or CD8+ T cells sorted from blood, obtained in a trial of the OX40 agonist ivuxolimab. The TCR was taken from an adult with an advanced solid tumor such as melanoma, head and neck, liver or kidney cancer. The chain's CDR3 is CASSLTPGQGAGEKLFF. The CDR3 DNA follows: TGTGCCAGCAGCTTAACCCCGGGACAGGGGGCTGGTGAAAAACTGTTTTTT.